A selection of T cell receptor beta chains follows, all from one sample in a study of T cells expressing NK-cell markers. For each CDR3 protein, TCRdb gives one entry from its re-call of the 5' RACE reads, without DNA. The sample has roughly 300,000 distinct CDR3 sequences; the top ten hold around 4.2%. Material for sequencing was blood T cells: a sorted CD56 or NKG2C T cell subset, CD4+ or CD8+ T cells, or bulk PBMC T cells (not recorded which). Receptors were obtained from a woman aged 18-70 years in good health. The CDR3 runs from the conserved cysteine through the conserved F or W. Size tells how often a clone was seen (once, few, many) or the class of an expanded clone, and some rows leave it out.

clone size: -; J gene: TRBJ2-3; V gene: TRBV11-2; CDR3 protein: CASSLGITTDTQYF
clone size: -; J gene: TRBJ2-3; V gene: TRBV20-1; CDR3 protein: CSRGGGEDTQYF
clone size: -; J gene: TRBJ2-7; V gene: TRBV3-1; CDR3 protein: CASSHNRASEQYF
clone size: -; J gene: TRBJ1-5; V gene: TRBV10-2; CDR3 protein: CASSSDRDRGPFVGQPQHF
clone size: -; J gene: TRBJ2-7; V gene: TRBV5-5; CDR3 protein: CASSLVAGGPYEQYF
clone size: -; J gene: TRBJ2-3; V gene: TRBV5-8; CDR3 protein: CASSLGTGNKYF
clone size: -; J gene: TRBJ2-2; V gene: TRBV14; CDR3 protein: CASSRGRATGELFF
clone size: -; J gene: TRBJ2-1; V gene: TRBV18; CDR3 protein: CASSPLAENYNEQFF
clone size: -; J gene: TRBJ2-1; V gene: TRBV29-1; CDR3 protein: CSVEIWGGVLGRSSYNEQFF
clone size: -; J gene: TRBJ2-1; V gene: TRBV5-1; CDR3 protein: CASSLFLAGGYNEQFF
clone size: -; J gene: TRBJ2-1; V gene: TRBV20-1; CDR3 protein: CSARVSMGYLSQFF
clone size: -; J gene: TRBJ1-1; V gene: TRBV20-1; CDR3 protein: CSARRGSVNTEAFF
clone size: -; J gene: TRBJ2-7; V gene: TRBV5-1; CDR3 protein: CASSSGATYEQYF
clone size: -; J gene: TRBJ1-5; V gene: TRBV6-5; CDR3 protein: CASSYSGNNQPQHF
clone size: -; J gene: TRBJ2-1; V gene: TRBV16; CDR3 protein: CASSQSAGATEQFF
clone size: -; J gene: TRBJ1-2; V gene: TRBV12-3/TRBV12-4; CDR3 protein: CASSLRRGSVYGYTF
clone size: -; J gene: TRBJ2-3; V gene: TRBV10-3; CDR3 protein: CAISEAESSGNTDTQYF
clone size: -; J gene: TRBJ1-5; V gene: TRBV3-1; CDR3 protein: CASSRERGNQPQHF
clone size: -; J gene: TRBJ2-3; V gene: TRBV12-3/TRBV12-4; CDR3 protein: CASSLGGDTDTQYF
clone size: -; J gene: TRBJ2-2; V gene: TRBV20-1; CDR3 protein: CSARRGGTGITGELFF
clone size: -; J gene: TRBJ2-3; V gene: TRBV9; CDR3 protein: CASSVGAATDTQYF
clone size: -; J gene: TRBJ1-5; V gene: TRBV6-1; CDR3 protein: CASRRYSNQPQHF
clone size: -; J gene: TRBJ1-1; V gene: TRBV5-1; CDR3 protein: CASSLVRVDTEAFF
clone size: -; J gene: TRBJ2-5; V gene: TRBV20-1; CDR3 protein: CSARTSSGKETQYF
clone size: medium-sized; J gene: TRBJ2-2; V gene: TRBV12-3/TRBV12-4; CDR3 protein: CASSLDERGATGELFF
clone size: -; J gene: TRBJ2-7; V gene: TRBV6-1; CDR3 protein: CASSTTGGSWDEQYF
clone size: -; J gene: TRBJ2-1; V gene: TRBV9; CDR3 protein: CASSVDTAWGEQFF
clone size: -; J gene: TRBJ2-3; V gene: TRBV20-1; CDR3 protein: CSARDRDRTTDTQYF
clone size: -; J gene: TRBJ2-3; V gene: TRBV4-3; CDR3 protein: CASSQDQAGRSEADTQYF
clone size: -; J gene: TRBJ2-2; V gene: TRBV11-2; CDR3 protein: CASSTSGSSFVGELFF
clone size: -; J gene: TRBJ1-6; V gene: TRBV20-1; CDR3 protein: CSASAPGQGGSPLHF
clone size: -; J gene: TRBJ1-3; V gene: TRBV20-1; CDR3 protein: CSARDHNGNTIYF
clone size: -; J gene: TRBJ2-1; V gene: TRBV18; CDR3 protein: CASSPPTGIRYNEQFF
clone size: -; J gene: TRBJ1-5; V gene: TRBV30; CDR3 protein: CAWSGGRDQPQHF
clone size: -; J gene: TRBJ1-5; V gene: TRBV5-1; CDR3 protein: CASILGLKGQPQHF
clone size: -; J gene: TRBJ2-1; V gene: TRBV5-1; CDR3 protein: CASSLAARGEQFF
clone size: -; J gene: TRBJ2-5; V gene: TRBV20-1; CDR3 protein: CSARLHGSAETQYF
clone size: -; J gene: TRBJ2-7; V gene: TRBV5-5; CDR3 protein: CASSLDLLSYEQYF
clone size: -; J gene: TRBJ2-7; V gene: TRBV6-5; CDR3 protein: CASSSPSGRRYEQYF
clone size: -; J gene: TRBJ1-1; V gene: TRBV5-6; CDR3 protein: CASSFGQGGLNTEAFF
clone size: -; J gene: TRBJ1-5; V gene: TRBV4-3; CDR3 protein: CASSQEPYSNQPQHF
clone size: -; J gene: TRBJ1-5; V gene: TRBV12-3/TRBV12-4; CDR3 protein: CASSATGEMSNQPQHF
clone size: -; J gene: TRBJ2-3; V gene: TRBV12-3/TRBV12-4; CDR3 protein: CASSLTTSGGRDTQYF
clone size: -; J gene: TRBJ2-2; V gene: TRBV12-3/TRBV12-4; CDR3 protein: CASSFGVFGELFF
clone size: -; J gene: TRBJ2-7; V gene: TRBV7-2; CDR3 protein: CASSFITYEQYF
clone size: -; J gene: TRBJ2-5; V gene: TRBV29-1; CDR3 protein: CSVDGGQSKGTQYF
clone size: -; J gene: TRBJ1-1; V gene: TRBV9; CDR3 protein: CASSVIGVNTEAFF
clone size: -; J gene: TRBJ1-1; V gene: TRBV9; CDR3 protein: CASSVIGTEAFF
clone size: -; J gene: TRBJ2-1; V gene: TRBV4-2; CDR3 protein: CASSQEGGPPTYNEQFF
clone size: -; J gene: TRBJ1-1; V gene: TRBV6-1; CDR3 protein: CASSPSQGGGTEAFF